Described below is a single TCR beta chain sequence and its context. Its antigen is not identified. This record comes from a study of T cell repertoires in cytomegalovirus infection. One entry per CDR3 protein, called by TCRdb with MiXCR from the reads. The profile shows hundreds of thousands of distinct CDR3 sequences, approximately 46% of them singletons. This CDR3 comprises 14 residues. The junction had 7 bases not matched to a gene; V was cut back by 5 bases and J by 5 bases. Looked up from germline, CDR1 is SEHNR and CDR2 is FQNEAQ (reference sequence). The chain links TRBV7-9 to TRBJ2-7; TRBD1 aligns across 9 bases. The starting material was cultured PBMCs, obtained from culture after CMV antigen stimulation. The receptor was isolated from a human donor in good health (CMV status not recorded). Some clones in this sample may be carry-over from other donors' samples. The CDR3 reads CASSRWTGVHEQYF. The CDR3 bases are TGTGCCAGCAGCAGGTGGACAGGGGTCCACGAGCAGTACTTC.